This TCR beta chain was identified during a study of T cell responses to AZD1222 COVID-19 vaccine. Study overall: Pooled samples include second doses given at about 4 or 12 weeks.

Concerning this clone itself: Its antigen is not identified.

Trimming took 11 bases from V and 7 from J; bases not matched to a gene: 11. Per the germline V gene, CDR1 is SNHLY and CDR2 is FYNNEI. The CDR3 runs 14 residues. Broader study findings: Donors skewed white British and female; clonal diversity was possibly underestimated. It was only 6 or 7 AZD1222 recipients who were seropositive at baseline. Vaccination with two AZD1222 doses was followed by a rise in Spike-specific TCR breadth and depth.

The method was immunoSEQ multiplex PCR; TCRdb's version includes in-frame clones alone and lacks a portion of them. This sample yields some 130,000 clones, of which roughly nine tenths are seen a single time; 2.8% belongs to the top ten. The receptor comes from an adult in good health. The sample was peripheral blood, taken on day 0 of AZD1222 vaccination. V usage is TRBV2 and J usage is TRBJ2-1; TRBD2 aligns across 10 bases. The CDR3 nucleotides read TGTGCCTGCTACCTAGCGGGGGCTCTTAATGAGCAGTTCTTC. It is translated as CACYLAGALNEQFF. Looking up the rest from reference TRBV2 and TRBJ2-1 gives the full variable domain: EPEVTQTPSHQVTQMGQEVILRCVPISNHLYFYWYRQILGQKVEFLVSFYNNEISEKSEIFDDQFSVERPDGSNFTLKIRSTKLEDSAMYFCACYLAGALNEQFFGPGTRLTVL.